This T cell receptor beta chain is drawn from a study of human T cells and chemical hapten exposure. At the level of the study: It was small differences in pooled library volume that mainly caused per-sample TCR yields to vary. Findings and caveats of the study: With DPC sensitization, TCRs exceeding 1 in 1000 frequency showed no change.

V lost 2 bases, J lost 0 bases, and 10 bases lay in between. Germline CDR1 is MNHEY and CDR2 is SVGAGI. The CDR3 has 15 residues. The library tagged individual cDNA molecules with unique molecular identifiers. TCRdb ran MiXCR on the 5' RACE reads and lists one entry per CDR3 protein. The sample yields some 150,000 distinct CDR3 sequences, 4.1% seen once. With regard to this clonotype: Antigen specificity is unknown.

The total RNA was obtained from whole blood that was not fractionated. The rearrangement joins TRBV6-5 to TRBJ1-1; the D gene is possibly TRBD1 (5 bases). This receptor was obtained from a female donor in good health. The CDR3 DNA follows: TGTGCCAGCAGTTACGGGACGACCGTGAACACTGAAGCTTTCTTT. Its protein is CASSYGTTVNTEAFF.